The T cell receptor (beta chain) described here comes from a study of cytomegalovirus exposure and HLA in healthy donors (dated by TCRdb to 2015 to 2018). Regarding the research as a whole: An earlier analysis of some 600 of the donors reported around 280 Gb of sequence data and around 120 million unique TCR beta sequences obtained from some 170 million T cells. A later analysis re-examined previously published TCR beta repertoires from just over 650 donors and added high-resolution HLA genotyping to investigate patterns of TCR occurrence. In the later analysis, no new phenotypic data were used to find candidate immune exposures; instead, reliance was placed on TCR beta sequences and their occurrence across donors. A later genetic analysis used genome-wide SNP genotypes for about 60% of the roughly 700 donors, treating that subset as a discovery cohort. All discovery cohort repertoires had been generated on a single sequencing platform. An earlier analysis of around 640 of the donors used high-throughput TCR beta sequencing to judge whether each TCR beta V gene segment behaved as functional or pseudogenic. Among 300 to 500 genotyped donors of the cohort, an average of around 250,000 unique TCR beta nucleotide sequences was sequenced per donor, of which about 19% were non-productive. Donor age, sex, ethnicity and CMV serostatus were compiled alongside the repertoire data. Using immunosequencing, the study profiled T cell repertoires from about 650 subjects and related those repertoires to cytomegalovirus serostatus. Because of strong linkage in the cohort, five DR-DQ haplotypes were treated as single units for association and clustering. Roughly 320 gigabases of sequencing data and 70 million to 95 million unique TCR sequences made up an early release that covered over 550 HLA-typed donors. The study was designed to test whether signatures of past pathogen exposure could be identified by cataloging public T cell receptors. The study combined high-throughput TCR immunosequencing, statistical association of individual TCRs with disease status, and machine learning to predict cytomegalovirus infection status. HLA typing included class I and class II loci at four-digit resolution. Among the roughly 400 genotyped donors, approximately 81% belonged to the genetic ancestry cluster associated with self-reported Caucasian donors. Typing coverage varied by locus: roughly 620-640 donors for A, B, C, DRB1 and DQB1; 522 for DQA1; around 570 for DPA1; approximately 470 for DPB1. In addition to the first cohort of roughly 700 subjects, a separate validation cohort of some 120 different subjects was used.

Library construction relied on the immunoSEQ multiplex PCR assay. For the multiplex PCR, a mixture combining 60 forward primers for TCR Vbeta segments and 13 reverse primers for TCR Jbeta segments was used. Amplification of the CDR3 region of rearranged TCR beta genes was performed with a multiplex PCR assay on genomic DNA. The amplified TCR beta libraries were sequenced on the Illumina HiSeq System as 87-base-pair reads. Processing in the source paper ran as follows. Across the 700 or so repertoires, a later analysis counted some 80 million unique TCR beta chains, roughly 11 million of which were shared by at least two donors. Raw reads were error-corrected and collapsed into unique sequences with a nearest-neighbor algorithm that merged closely related sequences to remove PCR and sequencing errors. V, D and J gene segments were assigned by aligning CDR3 sequences to IMGT reference sequences. For a sequence to be retained, at least a six-nucleotide match to both a V gene segment and a J gene segment was required. Rearrangements were called productive when the CDR3 lacked stop codons and stayed in frame with V and J; all others were non-productive. Following IMGT convention, CDR3 was defined as the stretch from the second conserved V-encoded cysteine to the conserved J-encoded phenylalanine. The earlier analysis of 587 of the donors excluded sequences that lacked an unambiguous match to a single V gene segment. In an earlier analysis of roughly 500 of the donors, V segments were called functional above 56.7% productive rearrangements and were called segregating when the between-donor standard deviation exceeded 5%. To diagnose cytomegalovirus status from the catalog of TCR beta chain sequences, a statistical classification framework was built. In a later analysis, V and J genes were assigned by comparing TCR nucleotide sequences against IMGT/GENE-DB human TR gene sequences. A later analysis assigned CDR3 sequences and most-parsimonious VDJ recombination scenarios with the TCRdist pipeline. In a later analysis, each TCR beta chain was defined by its CDR3 amino acid sequence together with its V-gene family, and reads lacking a unique V-gene family were excluded. As a way to deal with suspected cross-contamination and a sequencing artifact, a later analysis dropped under 600 nucleotide sequences that were highly shared and had low generation probability. For each public chain, a later analysis derived a clonal expansion index from normalized ranks of inferred template counts within each repertoire. In a later analysis, generation probabilities were computed using a VDJ recombination model fitted to out-of-frame rearrangements, and the results were checked against IGoR. A later analysis scored TCR-TCR, TCR-HLA and TCR-CMV co-occurrence with hypergeometric tests, applying a repertoire-size bias correction to TCR pairs. A later analysis estimated false discovery rates by permuting HLA or CMV assignments 20 times. In a later analysis, co-occurring TCRs were grouped using DBSCAN, with TCRdist sequence similarity added in when clustering inside HLA-allele-positive subsets. For co-occurrence clustering, repertoires with fewer than 30,000 or more than 120,000 public chains were excluded, along with a handful of repertoires with anomalous nucleotide sharing. The table comes from immuneACCESS by way of TCRdb, which keeps in-frame sequences with V and J called. Part of the clones is missing from these tables; in studies checked, under half for an unresolved V gene and the rest for unknown reasons. V, J and clone size derive from that table, while D and trimming were established from the DNA sequence. This sample's table contains 70,000 to 80,000 clones. The ten top clones hold about 2.9% of the sample.

In total, 666 healthy bone marrow donors made up the cohort. At the time of sampling, all cohort members were nominally healthy, though unrecorded immune exposures were likely present. The donor was CMV seronegative and belonged to the group of around 400 seronegative cohort members. A peripheral blood sample was collected from each donor, and TCR beta sequencing was performed on peripheral blood mononuclear cells. Genomic DNA was extracted from the blood cell samples with the Qiagen DNeasy Blood Extraction Kit. What the research found in general, with its limitations: It was suggested by the authors that the approach could potentially be generalized to other disease states and immunological phenotypes. Cytomegalovirus status was reported to be diagnosed by the classifier with high specificity and sensitivity in both the original and validation cohorts. The sequencing pipeline was judged likely to have produced a cluster of highly shared sequence variants as a technical artifact. A further reported finding was that TCR beta sequences accurately predicted the HLA-A and HLA-B alleles for most subjects in the first cohort. A few of the identified cytomegalovirus-associated TCR beta chains were confirmed in vitro to be specific for cytomegalovirus antigens. Some IMGT-functional V segments, including TRBV6-2 and TRBV6-3, could not be distinguished by the 87-base-pair reads and were therefore excluded. This cohort had only TCR beta chains sequenced, and the lack of alpha or paired-chain data limited which features could be detected. The presence/absence analyses assumed that sequencing depth was roughly uniform across donors, and that assumption may not be true. When HLA alleles, especially DR and DQ, strongly co-occurred, attributing TCR associations to individual alleles was difficult. The only immune exposure information available for the cohort was CMV serostatus. In a later analysis, around 17,000 TCR beta sequences were associated with specific HLA alleles at a false discovery rate of 0.05. Several of the top co-occurrence clusters appeared to be linked to parvovirus B19, influenza, CMV and Epstein-Barr virus, according to a later analysis. In a later analysis, most CMV-associated TCR beta chains were found to appear HLA-restricted, with HLA associations seemingly driven largely by CMV exposure. An earlier analysis of around 540 of the donors showed that most TCR beta V segments appeared in productive rearrangements either about 87% or about 30% of the time, which broadly matched IMGT annotations. A later analysis found that HLA-associated TCR beta chains were more clonally expanded and had lower generation probabilities than equally common non-associated chains. About 17 rarely observed V segments, including chromosome 9 orphons, were excluded from the earlier analysis of 550 to 700 of the donors because counts were too low. Correlated functional status among segregating V segments might be attributable to linkage disequilibrium, but an unknown experimental factor could not be ruled out. A later analysis found that TCR association rates varied across HLA loci, with DRB1 alleles showing the most associated TCRs and HLA-C alleles the fewest. Because some donors lacked HLA typing at each locus, the association tests relied only on the typed subset. Most TCR sequences were observed very rarely across donors, whereas some public TCRs were present in many individuals. The study gave a list of around 170 TCR beta chains associated with cytomegalovirus. A later genetic analysis associated a missense DCLRE1C variant with V-gene and J-gene trimming of TCR beta chains, and an independent cohort replicated the association. According to a later genetic analysis, donors in an Asian-associated ancestry cluster had fewer N-insertions in productive TCRs than the approximately 650-donor mean.

At the junction V is shortened by 6 bases and J by 8 bases, with 19 bases in between. CDR1 and CDR2 (MDHEN, SYDVKM) derive from the germline V gene. From its cysteine to its phenylalanine, the CDR3 spans 14 amino acids. Only CDR3 DNA is held: 42 bases, read in frame from base 1. A remark on this clone: Its specific antigen is unknown.

This sequence originates from a man between 40 and 49 years old in good health and CMV-seronegative. The chain couples TRBV28 to TRBJ1-2; a tentative D match to TRBD1 spans 6 bases. Source material: PBMCs. The nucleotides are TGTGCCAGCAGGGTACAGGGCACGGCTGGAGGCTACACCTTC. Its protein reads: CASRVQGTAGGYTF.